This T cell receptor beta chain appears in the sequencing data of a study of siplizumab effects on memory and regulatory T cells. Study findings and constraints: Naive T cells looked more diverse than memory cells and looked like major alloresponse contributors. In siplizumab conditions, mappable alloreactive CD4+ clones averaged about 64% Treg-derived, against around 30% in controls.

Notes on this clone: The antigen remains unidentified.

Trimming took off 0 bases at V and 3 bases at J, with 7 bases between the two ends. Germline loops: CDR1 SGHTA, CDR2 FQGTGA. The length of the CDR3 is 14 residues. Data came from immunoSEQ multiplex PCR; TCRdb stores just in-frame clones and leaves some out. Of roughly 100,000 clones listed, 92% were seen once; the top ten hold approximately 1.2%. The source material was CD4+ T cells sorted from blood. This TCR came from a human donor in good health. The chain recombines TRBV7-3 with TRBJ2-3; weak D call: TRBD1 (5 bases). This CDR3 reads CASSLTGRTDTQYF. The CDR3 DNA reads as TGTGCCAGCAGCTTAACGGGGCGGACAGATACGCAGTATTTT.